The T cell receptor beta chain under discussion was sequenced for a study of blood T cell repertoires in COVID-19. This clone was seen more than once but under ten times. TCRdb's copy holds only in-frame clones and misses some; the assay was immunoSEQ multiplex PCR. The sample consists of about 440,000 clones, around 88% of them appearing once. This CDR3 contains 13 residues. V was shortened by 4 bases and J by 10 bases, with 16 bases between the two germline ends. Germline V lookup: CDR1 LGHDT, CDR2 YNNKEL (reference sequence). The receptor was derived from a woman aged 45-60 years with COVID-19, enrolled during active disease. The chain couples TRBV3-1 (or the pseudogene TRBV3-2) to TRBJ1-1; D is unresolved. Input material: peripheral blood. The CDR3 region is CASSPLVGTRAFF. The CDR3 DNA is TGTGCCAGCAGCCCCCTAGTGGGTACAAGAGCTTTCTTT.